Presented here are 21 T cell receptor beta chains from one specimen sequenced in a study of blood T cell repertoires in COVID-19. Sequencing was performed with immunoSEQ multiplex PCR; in TCRdb, only in-frame clones are kept and a portion is missing. The sample includes 57,000 or so clones, over 80% seen only once; the top ten take 5% to 6%. Source material: peripheral blood. The receptors were sampled from a man between 70 and 80 years old with acute or convalescent COVID-19.

This chain uses TRBV11-2 with TRBJ2-3; 7 nucleotides agree with TRBD1. Germline V gives CDR1 SGHAT, CDR2 FQNNGV. V lost 5 bases, J lost 2 bases, and 4 bases stayed unmatched. The CDR3 is 14 amino acids. The CDR3 region is CASSRTGPTDTQYF. CDR3 nucleotides: TGTGCCAGCAGCCGGACAGGCCCCACAGATACGCAGTATTTT.

This clone was seen just once. The genes are TRBV14 and TRBJ2-1; 10 bases fit TRBD2. The CDR3 spans 16 residues. Germline loops: CDR1 SGHDN, CDR2 FVKESK. V lost 0 bases and J lost 4; bases outside the gene matches: 3. The CDR3, as DNA: TGTGCCAGCAGCCAAGACCCACTAGCGGGGTACAATGAGCAGTTCTTC. It encodes CASSQDPLAGYNEQFF.

The CDR3 bases are TGCGCCAGCAGCTCCGGGACAGGGAATAGCAATCAGCCCCAGCATTTT. Protein sequence: CASSSGTGNSNQPQHF. The chain is built from TRBV5-1 and TRBJ1-5; 9 bases agree with TRBD1. This CDR3 spans 16 amino acids. Germline trimming cut 3 bases from V and 0 bases from J; bases unmatched to any gene: 4. Germline loops: CDR1 SGHRS, CDR2 YFSETQ.

The gene calls are TRBV4-1 and TRBJ1-2, with 8 bases fitting TRBD1. The CDR3 contains 15 residues. The trim removed 1 base at V and 6 bases at J, leaving 7 bases unmatched. Germline V gene data show CDR1 as MGHRA and CDR2 as YSYEKL. The CDR3 DNA is TGCGCCAGCAGCCAAGGTTCGGACAGGGAGAATGGCTACACCTTC. This sequence encodes CASSQGSDRENGYTF.

This chain connects TRBV12-5 to TRBJ2-7; tentative D call: TRBD2 (6 bases). The length of the CDR3 is 15 residues. Germline assignment: CDR1 LGHNT and CDR2 FRNRAP. V lost 4 bases to trimming and J lost 5 bases, with 18 bases between them. The chain's CDR3 is CASGSSWRAGDEQYF. The CDR3 coding sequence is TGTGCTAGTGGTTCCTCATGGAGGGCCGGAGACGAGCAGTACTTC.

V is TRBV24-1 and J is TRBJ2-2; TRBD1 matches at 11 bases. V was pared by 3 bases and J by 7 bases, with 3 bases of the junction left unmatched. This CDR3 has 15 residues. CDR1 is KGHDR and CDR2 is SFDVKD in the germline V gene. The DNA of the CDR3 is TGTGCCACCAGTGATGCGGGACAGGGGGACGGGGAGCTGTTTTTT. Protein product: CATSDAGQGDGELFF.

The chain links TRBV1 to TRBJ1-4; the tabulated D call, TRBD1, remains unverified against the DNA. TRBV1 is flagged as a pseudogene. This CDR3 has 14 residues. In DNA form, the CDR3 reads TGCACCAGCAGCCCGGGACAGACAAATGAAAAACTGTTTTTT. It codes for CTSSPGQTNEKLFF.

V usage is TRBV27 and J usage is TRBJ2-7; a weak D match, TRBD1 (7 bases). V was trimmed by 5 bases and J by 7 bases, leaving 18 bases between them. Germline values: CDR1 MNHEY, CDR2 SMNVEV (reference sequence). The CDR3 contains 14 residues. This CDR3 reads CASSTPTGRGEQYF. The DNA for the CDR3 is TGTGCCAGCAGTACTCCGACAGGGCGGGGAGAGCAGTACTTC.

V usage is TRBV6-5 and J usage is TRBJ1-5, with D unclear. Germline CDR1 reads MNHEY; CDR2 reads SVGAGI. The CDR3 loop spans 14 amino acids. With 2 bases removed from V and 4 bases from J, the gap between germline ends came to 9 bases. The CDR3 loop reads CASSYTTFNQPQHF. CDR3 bases: TGTGCCAGCAGTTACACAACCTTTAATCAGCCCCAGCATTTT.

The chain has TRBV10-3 and TRBJ2-7; 8 nucleotides line up with TRBD2. This CDR3 comprises 18 residues. V was pared by 0 bases and J by 3 bases, with 13 bases of the junction left unmatched. The germline V gene encodes CDR1 ENHRY and CDR2 SYGVKD. As DNA, the CDR3 is TGTGCCATCAGTGAGTCGGGCCGGGGAGCGGGGGACCACTACGAGCAGTACTTC. It translates to CAISESGRGAGDHYEQYF.

The V call is TRBV21-1, the J call TRBJ2-3; TRBD1 is the table's D call and was not checked against the DNA. TRBV21-1 is termed a pseudogene. The CDR3 is 17 amino acids. CDR3 DNA: TGTGCCAGCAGCAAAGCTGAACCAAAGGGGGGCACAGATACGCAGTATTTT. It codes for CASSKAEPKGGTDTQYF.

This clone was detected only a few times. The CDR3 bases are TGCGCCAGCAGCCGGGGACAGACAACCGGGGAGCTGTTTTTT. It yields the protein CASSRGQTTGELFF. The chain couples TRBV5-1 to TRBJ2-2, with 7 bases identical to TRBD1. Germline values: CDR1 SGHRS, CDR2 YFSETQ. The CDR3 runs to 14 residues. The trim removed 4 bases at V and 5 bases at J, leaving 5 bases unmatched.

The genes are TRBV7-3 and TRBJ2-7; tentative D call: TRBD2 (5 bases). Between the trimmed V and J ends, which lost 5 bases and 1 base, there was a span of 12 bases. In germline, CDR1 is SGHTA, CDR2 FQGTGA. CDR3 size: 14 residues. CDR3 sequence: CASSRTPGSYEQYF. The DNA of the CDR3 is TGTGCCAGCAGCCGAACCCCGGGGTCCTACGAGCAGTACTTC.

The chain couples TRBV5-1 to TRBJ2-2; 7 positions match TRBD2. Trimming cost V 4 bases and J 3 bases; bases outside gene matches: 3. Germline-derived CDR1 and CDR2 are SGHRS and YFSETQ. The CDR3 covers 14 residues. CDR3 nucleotides: TGCGCCAGCAGCCCACGGGGGGACACCGGGGAGCTGTTTTTT. It encodes CASSPRGDTGELFF.

CDR3 coding DNA: TGCGCCAGCAGCTTGATGGTAGCGGGATCTAACAATGAGCAGTTCTTC. It translates to CASSLMVAGSNNEQFF. This rearrangement joins TRBV5-1 to TRBJ2-1, with 8 bases lining up with TRBD2. Per germline, CDR1 SGHRS and CDR2 YFSETQ. The CDR3 runs to 16 residues. Trimming took 1 base from V and 5 from J; bases not matched to a gene: 8. Using reference TRBV5-1 and TRBJ2-1 for the parts outside the CDR3, the full variable domain is KAGVTQTPRYLIKTRGQQVTLSCSPISGHRSVSWYQQTPGQGLQFLFEYFSETQRNKGNFPGRFSGRQFSNSRSEMNVSTLELGDSALYLCASSLMVAGSNNEQFFGPGTRLTVL.

V gene TRBV5-1 combines with J gene TRBJ2-2, with D perhaps TRBD1 (5 bases). The germline V gene encodes CDR1 SGHRS and CDR2 YFSETQ. The CDR3 is made up of 16 amino acids. The V and J ends lost 4 bases and 1 base respectively, with 14 bases between them. CDR3 sequence reads: CASSPLGQGNTGELFF. The CDR3 coding sequence is TGCGCCAGCAGCCCCCTGGGGCAGGGGAACACCGGGGAGCTGTTTTTT.

Here the CDR3 DNA reads TGTGCCAGCAGTTCCGGGCAGGGTCATTCACCCCTCCACTTT. Its protein product is CASSSGQGHSPLHF. The chain is built from TRBV28 and TRBJ1-6, with TRBD1 as a possible D gene (5 bases). This CDR3 comprises 14 residues. Germline loops: CDR1 MDHEN, CDR2 SYDVKM. V lost 4 bases, J lost 8 bases, and 12 bases lay in between.

The chain links TRBV2 to TRBJ2-4; TRBD2 agrees at 12 bases. This CDR3 has 13 amino acids. Per the germline V gene, CDR1 is SNHLY and CDR2 is FYNNEI. The junction had 5 bases not matched to a gene; V was cut back by 11 bases and J by 6 bases. The CDR3 DNA follows: TGTGCCTCACTAGCGGGGGGCGGAAACATTCAGTACTTC. Its protein is CASLAGGGNIQYF.

V gene TRBV5-1 combines with J gene TRBJ2-2; TRBD2 matches at 8 bases. This CDR3 has 16 amino acids. The V and J ends lost 3 bases and 5 bases, in that order; junction bases with no gene match: 9. Germline CDR1 reads SGHRS; CDR2 reads YFSETQ. In DNA, the CDR3 is TGCGCCAGCAGCTCCTCCGGGACTAGAGGGACCGGGGAGCTGTTTTTT. It translates to CASSSSGTRGTGELFF.

The V and J genes are TRBV19 and TRBJ1-6; TRBD1 matches at 8 bases. This CDR3 has 15 residues. V shed 5 bases, J shed 8 bases, and the junction held 8 bases outside the gene matches. The germline V gene has CDR1 LNHDA and CDR2 SQIVND (reference sequence). The CDR3 bases are TGTGCCAGTAGTCCAGGGACAGGTTGGGATTCACCCCTCCACTTT. The encoded protein is CASSPGTGWDSPLHF.

This rearrangement joins TRBV2 to TRBJ1-2; no clear D gene. The CDR3 contains 13 residues. Trimming left V 1 base short and J 4 bases short, with 7 bases between. The germline V gene has CDR1 SNHLY and CDR2 FYNNEI. The CDR3 loop reads CASSEGRIYGYTF. Written as DNA, the CDR3 is TGTGCCAGCAGTGAAGGGCGGATCTATGGCTACACCTTC.